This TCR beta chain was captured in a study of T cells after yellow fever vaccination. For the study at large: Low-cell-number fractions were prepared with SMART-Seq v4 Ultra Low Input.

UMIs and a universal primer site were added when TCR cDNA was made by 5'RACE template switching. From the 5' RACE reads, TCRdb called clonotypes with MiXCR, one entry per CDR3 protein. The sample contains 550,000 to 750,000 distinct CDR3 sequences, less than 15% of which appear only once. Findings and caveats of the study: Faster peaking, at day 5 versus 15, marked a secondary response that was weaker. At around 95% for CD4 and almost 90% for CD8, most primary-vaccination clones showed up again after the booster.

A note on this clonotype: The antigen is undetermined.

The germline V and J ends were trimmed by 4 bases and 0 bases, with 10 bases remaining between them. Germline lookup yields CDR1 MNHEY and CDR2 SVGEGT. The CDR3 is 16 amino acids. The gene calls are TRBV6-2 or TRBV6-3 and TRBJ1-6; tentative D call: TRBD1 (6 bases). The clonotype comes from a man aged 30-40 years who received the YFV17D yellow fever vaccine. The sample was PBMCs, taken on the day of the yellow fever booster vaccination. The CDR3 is CASSSTTGSYNSPLHF. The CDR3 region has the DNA TGTGCCAGCAGTTCAACGACAGGCTCCTATAATTCACCCCTCCACTTT.